Listed here are 23 T cell receptor beta chains from one sample, sequenced in a study of human T cells and chemical hapten exposure. TCRdb re-called the RACE reads through MiXCR, storing one row per CDR3 protein. The sample contains approximately 120,000 distinct CDR3 sequences, about a tenth of which appear only once. The sample's time point: patch test 2, 6 weeks after DPC sensitization. This sample's treatment: therapeutic diphenylcyclopropenone sensitization with weekly scalp DPC. Specimen: whole blood, collected in connection with sensitization to the hapten diphenylcyclopropenone (DPC). The receptor set was obtained from a woman aged 40 to 50 with alopecia areata. Some clones in this sample may be carry-over from other donors' samples.

This clonotype was found many times. The CDR3 bases are TGTGCCATCAGTGGTGCGGGGACAGGGGGCCAAGATACGCAGTATTTT. Amino acid sequence: CAISGAGTGGQDTQYF. The gene calls are TRBV10-3 and TRBJ2-3; TRBD1 agrees at 12 bases. The CDR3 extends over 16 amino acids. Germline CDR1 and CDR2: ENHRY and SYGVKD. V trimming: 4 bases; J trimming: 5 bases; junction bases outside the gene matches: 7.

There are many counts of this clonotype. V is TRBV27 and J is TRBJ2-1; D gene unclear. Trimming removed 6 bases from V and 12 bases from J, with 15 bases in between. The CDR3 is 12 residues long. CDR1 and CDR2 (germline): MNHEY, SMNVEV (reference sequence). As DNA, the CDR3 is TGTGCCAGCAGCCGAGAACCGGGTCGGCAGTTCTTC. Translating gives CASSREPGRQFF.

This clonotype has ten or more counts. The V call is TRBV6-5, the J call TRBJ2-4; 12 bases line up with TRBD1. The V gene's germline CDR1 is MNHEY and CDR2 SVGAGI. The CDR3 spans 15 residues. With V trimmed by 5 bases and J by 7 bases, 6 bases remained unmatched. CDR3 nucleotide sequence: TGTGCCAGCAGTACCGGGACAGGGGGCTCGAACATTCAGTACTTC. Amino acid sequence: CASSTGTGGSNIQYF.

This chain uses TRBV12-3 or TRBV12-4 with TRBJ2-3; 10 bases fit TRBD2. The CDR3 has 16 amino acids. V trimming: 3 bases; J trimming: 4 bases; junction bases outside the gene matches: 7. CDR3 amino acids: CASSFYQAGGSDTQYF. For the CDR3, the DNA is TGTGCCAGCAGTTTCTATCAAGCGGGGGGGTCAGATACGCAGTATTTT.

Worth noting for this clonotype: This may come from a read error, since a much larger clone is one base off. This rearrangement joins TRBV6-2 or TRBV6-3 to TRBJ1-3, with 7 bases that match TRBD1. This CDR3 is built from 14 residues. Germline CDR1 and CDR2: MNHEY and SVGEGT. V shed 11 bases, J shed 0 bases, and the junction held 7 bases outside the gene matches. The CDR3 reads CACSQGISGNTIYF. In nucleotides, the CDR3 is TGTGCCTGTTCACAGGGGATCTCTGGAAACACCATATATTTT.

A few counts support this clonotype. The chain joins TRBV6-5 to TRBJ1-3; D ambiguous. The CDR3 is 16 amino acids. Germline CDR1 and CDR2: MNHEY and SVGAGI. Trimming took off 4 bases at V and 5 bases at J, with 18 bases between the two ends. The CDR3 loop reads CASSSQVGRVRNTIYF. CDR3 coding DNA: TGTGCCAGCAGTTCCCAGGTCGGGAGGGTGCGAAACACCATATATTTT.

The chain employs TRBV2 and TRBJ1-5, with 10 bases matching TRBD1. The V segment lost 6 bases and the J segment 2 bases; nucleotides outside the gene matches: 10. Germline CDR1 reads SNHLY; CDR2 reads FYNNEI. The CDR3 covers 17 residues. CDR3 nucleotides: TGTGCCAGCAGAGAACTAGGGACAGGGGATGGCAATCAGCCCCAGCATTTT. This codes for CASRELGTGDGNQPQHF.

The gene calls are TRBV5-5 and TRBJ1-5; D is possibly TRBD1 (6 bases). V lost 1 base and J 3 bases, leaving 20 bases between the germline ends. This CDR3 spans 18 amino acids. CDR1 SGHKS and CDR2 YYEKEE come from the germline V gene (reference sequence). The CDR3: CASSLRSGALWDNQPQHF. CDR3 coding DNA: TGTGCCAGCAGCTTGCGATCAGGGGCGCTTTGGGACAATCAGCCCCAGCATTTT. Variable domain in full (rest from reference TRBV5-5 and TRBJ1-5): DAGVTQSPTHLIKTRGQQVTLRCSPISGHKSVSWYQQVLGQGPQFIFQYYEKEERGRGNFPDRFSARQFPNYSSELNVNALLLGDSALYLCASSLRSGALWDNQPQHFGDGTRLSIL.

This clonotype was detected only a few times. The CDR3 here is CASSYSWGLGGYTF. CDR3 sequence (DNA): TGTGCCAGCAGTTACTCGTGGGGACTCGGTGGCTACACCTTC. This chain joins TRBV6-5 and TRBJ1-2; the D gene is possibly TRBD1 (5 bases). The CDR3 has 14 amino acids. V lost 0 bases, J lost 7 bases, and 12 bases lay in between. Germline assignment: CDR1 MNHEY and CDR2 SVGAGI.

This clonotype was counted ten times or more. The V and J genes are TRBV12-3 or TRBV12-4 and TRBJ1-1; D possibly corresponds to TRBD1 (5 bases). The CDR3 is 14 amino acids. The V and J ends lost 5 bases and 0 bases respectively, with 10 bases between them. CDR3 amino acids: CASSRQTMNTEAFF. The CDR3 nucleotides read TGTGCCAGCAGTAGACAGACCATGAACACTGAAGCTTTCTTT.

This clonotype was picked up many times. The chain employs TRBV7-2 and TRBJ2-1; maybe TRBD1 (5 bases). CDR1 is SGHTA, CDR2 FQGNSA, per germline. V lost 2 bases, J lost 5 bases, and 22 bases lay in between. This CDR3 has 18 amino acids. The CDR3: CASSLRAFRQKRDNEQFF. Written as DNA, the CDR3 is TGTGCCAGCAGCTTAAGAGCTTTCCGACAGAAGAGAGACAATGAGCAGTTCTTC.

Ten or more counts support this clonotype. J is TRBJ1-2 and V is TRBV7-9; 7 nucleotides align to TRBD1. V gave up 7 bases and J gave up 10 bases; unmatched junction bases: 9. Per the germline V gene, CDR1 is SEHNR and CDR2 is FQNEAQ (reference sequence). The CDR3 contains 12 residues. CDR3 DNA sequence: TGTGCCAGCACACCACGGGACAGCCCCTACACCTTC. This encodes CASTPRDSPYTF.

This clonotype showed up many times. The CDR3 region is CASSEADRAQGYTF. DNA for the CDR3: TGTGCCAGCAGTGAAGCGGACAGGGCCCAGGGCTACACCTTC. This rearrangement joins TRBV2 to TRBJ1-2, with TRBD1 identical over 8 bases. With V trimmed by 0 bases and J by 8 bases, 5 bases remained unmatched. This CDR3 has 14 amino acids. Germline V lookup: CDR1 SNHLY, CDR2 FYNNEI.

This clonotype was counted many times. CDR3 protein: CASSPPGGGDKETQYF. Written as DNA, the CDR3 is TGTGCCAGCAGCCCCCCGGGCGGGGGGGATAAAGAGACCCAGTACTTC. The genes are TRBV7-2 and TRBJ2-5; TRBD2 agrees at 9 bases. The ends lost 5 bases at V and 3 bases at J; junction bases unmatched: 10. CDR3 length equals 16 residues. Germline V CDR1 and CDR2: SGHTA, FQGNSA.

This clonotype was counted many times. The chain combines TRBV19 with TRBJ1-5; D gene unclear. V was shortened by 8 bases and J by 7 bases, with 24 bases between the two germline ends. There are 16 residues in the CDR3. The V gene's germline CDR1 is LNHDA and CDR2 SQIVND (reference sequence). CDR3 sequence reads: CASRSQTPHWSQPQHF. The CDR3 nucleotides are TGTGCCAGTCGAAGTCAGACTCCCCATTGGTCACAGCCCCAGCATTTT.

This clonotype showed up many times. The genes are TRBV7-3 and TRBJ2-5; 8 positions match TRBD1. In germline, CDR1 is SGHTA, CDR2 FQGTGA. There are 14 residues in the CDR3. V gave up 4 bases and J gave up 5 bases; unmatched junction bases: 6. CDR3 in DNA: TGTGCCAGCAGCTCCGGACAGGGCGGGGAGACCCAGTACTTC. Translated: CASSSGQGGETQYF.

The sample holds a few counts of this clonotype. The V call is TRBV7-3, the J call TRBJ2-6; the D gene is possibly TRBD2 (7 bases). Trimming pared 1 base from V and 0 bases from J, leaving 19 bases between. This CDR3 has 20 residues. Germline assignment: CDR1 SGHTA and CDR2 FQGTGA. The CDR3 here is CASSLKRAGAGRSGANVLTF. The DNA for the CDR3 is TGTGCCAGCAGCTTAAAACGGGCGGGGGCTGGTCGCTCTGGGGCCAACGTCCTGACTTTC.

This clonotype was seen a handful of times. This chain connects TRBV12-3 or TRBV12-4 to TRBJ2-7, with D hard to call. The CDR3 contains 11 residues. V shed 10 bases and J shed 7 bases, with 14 bases lying between them. The CDR3 protein is CATGLGVEQYF. The CDR3 nucleotides read TGTGCCACCGGGCTAGGAGTTGAGCAGTACTTC.

The chain employs TRBV28 and TRBJ2-4; D is perhaps TRBD2 (6 bases). CDR3 length: 15 amino acids. V was shortened by 5 bases and J by 1 base, with 12 bases between the two germline ends. Per the germline V gene, CDR1 is MDHEN and CDR2 is SYDVKM. In DNA form, the CDR3 reads TGTGCCAGCAGTCCGCGTGGGGGGGCCAAAAACATTCAGTACTTC. Amino acids: CASSPRGGAKNIQYF.

This clonotype was recorded many times. This chain's CDR3 is CASSDSSRGAEAFF. The CDR3 region has the DNA TGTGCCAGCAGTGACTCTTCCAGGGGCGCTGAAGCTTTCTTT. The V and J genes are TRBV6-4 and TRBJ1-1; D is possibly TRBD1 (6 bases). Trimming took off 0 bases at V and 6 bases at J, with 11 bases between the two ends. The CDR3 length is 14 residues. Germline CDR1 reads MRHNA; CDR2 reads SNTAGT.

This clonotype was found many times. This chain links TRBV7-2 with TRBJ1-1; no definite D call. Germline assignment: CDR1 SGHTA and CDR2 FQGNSA. This CDR3 is 17 amino acids long. The V end was cut by 0 bases, the J end by 1 base, with 15 bases between. CDR3 DNA: TGTGCCAGCAGCTTAGCGGTGATGGCAGGCCGGAACACTGAAGCTTTCTTT. Its translation: CASSLAVMAGRNTEAFF.

This clonotype was seen ten or more times. This chain joins TRBV11-2 and TRBJ1-6; D is uncertain. Germline V gene data show CDR1 as SGHAT and CDR2 as FQNNGV. With 5 bases removed from V and 10 bases from J, the gap between germline ends came to 12 bases. This CDR3 comprises 13 residues. CDR3 nucleotide sequence: TGTGCCAGCAGCCAAGAACAGAAATCACCCCTCCACTTT. This encodes CASSQEQKSPLHF.

This clonotype has at least ten counts. The CDR3, as DNA: TGTGCCAGCAGCTTATTACGTGACAGCCCTGGCTACACCTTC. This gives the protein CASSLLRDSPGYTF. This rearrangement joins TRBV11-2 to TRBJ1-2; D perhaps matches TRBD1 (5 bases). V lost 2 bases to trimming and J lost 7 bases, with 14 bases between them. The CDR3 consists of 14 residues. CDR1 is SGHAT and CDR2 is FQNNGV in the germline V gene.